The 21 T cell receptor beta chains presented below share a single source sample, sequenced in a study of control samples from healthy donors and cancer patients. Profiled with immunoSEQ multiplex PCR; TCRdb holds only in-frame clones, not every one. The table has approximately 81,000 clones, 90% to 95% seen once; the top ten hold approximately 4.8%. The specimen was blood. Receptors originate from a young woman in good health.

The rearrangement joins TRBV5-6 to TRBJ2-7; TRBD1 might be the D (6 bases). Trimming stripped 1 base from V and 3 bases from J, with 11 bases between. This CDR3 is built from 14 residues. Germline V gene lookup returns CDR1 SGHDT and CDR2 YYEEEE. CDR3 coding DNA: TGTGCCAGCAGCTTGTCTGGGGGCAGCTACGAGCAGTACTTC. Its translation: CASSLSGGSYEQYF.

The V and J genes are TRBV27 and TRBJ2-1; 8 bases fit TRBD2. Germline lookup yields CDR1 MNHEY and CDR2 SMNVEV (reference sequence). Trimming took 6 bases from V and 12 from J; bases not matched to a gene: 7. The CDR3 totals 12 residues. In DNA, the CDR3 is TGTGCCAGCAGCCAGACTAGCGATCGGCAGTTCTTC. Translated: CASSQTSDRQFF.

The chain has TRBV9 and TRBJ2-1; TRBD1 matches 12 bases. Germline lookup yields CDR1 SGDLS and CDR2 YYNGEE. CDR3 length: 17 amino acids. V dropped 4 bases and J dropped 9; count of bases not matched to a gene: 14. CDR3 protein: CASSLTGTGGAGGEQFF. CDR3 sequence (DNA): TGTGCCAGCAGCCTCACCGGGACAGGGGGCGCCGGGGGTGAGCAGTTCTTC.

V usage is TRBV6-5 and J usage is TRBJ1-1; perhaps TRBD1 as D (5 bases). Trimming left V 7 bases short and J 3 bases short, with 18 bases between. CDR1 is MNHEY, CDR2 SVGAGI, per germline. This CDR3 contains 15 residues. The CDR3 DNA reads TGTGCCAGCATCGAGGATGGGGGGATGTACACTGAAGCTTTCTTT. Translated: CASIEDGGMYTEAFF.

This chain links TRBV6-4 with TRBJ1-2; D uncertain. Trimming stripped 6 bases from V and 6 bases from J, with 8 bases between. CDR1 and CDR2 from the germline V gene are MRHNA and SNTAGT. The CDR3 runs to 11 residues. This CDR3 is CASRGPDGYTF. The CDR3, as DNA: TGTGCCAGCAGGGGCCCGGATGGCTACACCTTC.

The chain links TRBV5-1 to TRBJ2-1; D not resolved. CDR1 and CDR2 (germline): SGHRS, YFSETQ. The CDR3 is 14 amino acids. V lost 0 bases, J lost 6 bases, and 10 bases lay in between. The CDR3 sequence: CASSLGSLANEQFF. CDR3 nucleotide sequence: TGCGCCAGCAGCTTGGGATCTCTGGCCAATGAGCAGTTCTTC.

The J gene is TRBJ2-1, the V gene TRBV3-1 (or the pseudogene TRBV3-2); 12 bases are a match to TRBD2. The CDR3 covers 15 residues. V shed 4 bases, J shed 6 bases, and the junction held 4 bases outside the gene matches. The germline V gene encodes CDR1 LGHDT and CDR2 YNNKEL (reference sequence). CDR3 sequence reads: CASSPLAGGLNEQFF. In DNA form, the CDR3 reads TGTGCCAGCAGCCCCCTAGCGGGGGGGCTCAATGAGCAGTTCTTC.

Only a few counts were recorded for this clone. The V and J genes are TRBV6-4 and TRBJ2-2; unclear D gene. Looked up from germline, CDR1 is MRHNA and CDR2 is SNTAGT. V lost 5 bases and J 1 base, leaving 5 bases between the germline ends. The CDR3 is 13 amino acids. The CDR3: CASSRGNTGELFF. CDR3 in DNA: TGTGCCAGCAGTCGAGGGAACACCGGGGAGCTGTTTTTT.

The chain employs TRBV6-1 and TRBJ2-2; 11 bases fit TRBD2. V was clipped by 2 bases and J by 2 bases; unmatched bases: 7. The germline gives CDR1 MNHNS, CDR2 SASEGT. This CDR3 spans 18 amino acids. In DNA, the CDR3 is TGTGCCAGCAGTGAACCTAGCGGGGGGCCAGCCAACACCGGGGAGCTGTTTTTT. Encoded protein: CASSEPSGGPANTGELFF.

CDR3 amino acids: CASSELTGEKLFF. The CDR3 DNA follows: TGTGCCAGCTCCGAACTCACAGGGGAAAAACTGTTTTTT. This chain links TRBV18 with TRBJ1-4; possibly TRBD1 for D (6 bases). The CDR3 sequence is 13 residues long. V was clipped by 6 bases and J by 8 bases, with 13 bases between them. Germline values: CDR1 KGHSH, CDR2 LQKENI.

This clone was seen a handful of times. The rearrangement joins TRBV4-2 to TRBJ2-1; 8 nucleotides match TRBD2. The germline V gene has CDR1 LGHNA and CDR2 YNFKEQ. The CDR3 has 15 amino acids. J lost 7 bases, V lost 3 bases, and 8 bases had no gene match. CDR3 region: CASSQESSGPNEQFF. The DNA of the CDR3 is TGTGCCAGCAGCCAGGAATCTAGCGGGCCTAATGAGCAGTTCTTC.

This chain links TRBV27 with TRBJ1-1; 7 nucleotides agree with TRBD1. V trimming: 1 base; J trimming: 12 bases; junction bases outside the gene matches: 8. Germline V lookup: CDR1 MNHEY, CDR2 SMNVEV (reference sequence). The CDR3 sequence is 13 residues long. CDR3 sequence: CASSLLQGDVSFF. The CDR3 nucleotides read TGTGCCAGCAGTTTATTGCAGGGGGATGTATCTTTCTTT.

This chain connects TRBV5-4 to TRBJ1-1, with 7 bases matching TRBD1. Losses at the gene ends were 4 bases for V and 10 bases for J; bases not matched to a gene: 16. This CDR3 is 15 amino acids long. Germline-derived CDR1 and CDR2 are SGHNT and YYREEE (reference sequence). CDR3 DNA: TGTGCCAGCAGCCAAATCAAGAGCAGGGGGAGTGCAGCTTTCTTT. Its translation: CASSQIKSRGSAAFF.

The chain recombines TRBV3-1 (or the pseudogene TRBV3-2) with TRBJ1-1; D gene uncertain. Trimming left V 0 bases short and J 4 bases short, with 9 bases between. This CDR3 contains 14 residues. The germline V gene has CDR1 LGHDT and CDR2 YNNKEL (reference sequence). In nucleotides, the CDR3 is TGTGCCAGCAGCCAAGATGGCGGATTCACTGAAGCTTTCTTT. This sequence encodes CASSQDGGFTEAFF.

V is TRBV3-1 (or the pseudogene TRBV3-2) and J is TRBJ2-2; 11 bases fit TRBD2. CDR3 length equals 16 residues. From germline, CDR1 is LGHDT and CDR2 YNNKEL (reference sequence). The trim removed 3 bases at V and 3 bases at J, leaving 3 bases unmatched. As DNA, the CDR3 is TGTGCCAGCAGCCAGGGGACTAGCGGCCACACCGGGGAGCTGTTTTTT. Amino acids: CASSQGTSGHTGELFF.

As regards this clone: A read error may produce the germline difference seen at one junction end. This rearrangement joins TRBV30 to TRBJ1-2; D not certain. The germline gives CDR1 GTSNPN, CDR2 SVGIG (reference sequence). The CDR3 consists of 8 residues. For the CDR3, the DNA is TGTGCCTGGGATCGGCCCTCCTTC. Amino acid sequence: CAWDRPSF.

The V gene is TRBV6-5, the J gene TRBJ2-3; a possible D gene is TRBD2 (5 bases). Germline V gene lookup returns CDR1 MNHEY and CDR2 SVGAGI. Trimming stripped 4 bases from V and 8 bases from J, with 16 bases between. This CDR3 contains 14 residues. CDR3 residues: CASSSDPKAVTQYF. Here the CDR3 DNA reads TGTGCCAGCAGTTCCGATCCGAAAGCGGTTACGCAGTATTTT.

This clone was observed a single time. This chain links TRBV6-6 with TRBJ1-2, with D tentatively TRBD1 (6 bases). The CDR3 extends over 15 amino acids. Germline assignment: CDR1 MNHNY and CDR2 SVGAGI (reference sequence). V dropped 5 bases and J dropped 4 bases, with 17 bases sitting between them. CDR3 DNA: TGTGCCAGCAGTCCCGCAACAGGGTTAATCTATGGCTACACCTTC. Translation gives CASSPATGLIYGYTF.

The chain uses TRBV7-2 and TRBJ2-5, with D possibly TRBD2 on 6 matching bases. Trimming removed 3 bases from V and 9 bases from J, with 14 bases in between. This CDR3 is 13 amino acids long. Germline values: CDR1 SGHTA, CDR2 FQGNSA. The CDR3 coding sequence is TGTGCCAGCAGCTTGAGGGCAGAGCGGGCCCAGTACTTC. It translates to CASSLRAERAQYF.

V gene TRBV9 combines with J gene TRBJ2-7; D gene uncertain. V was pared by 0 bases and J by 6 bases, with 13 bases between. The CDR3 runs to 14 residues. CDR1 is SGDLS, CDR2 YYNGEE, per germline. Here the CDR3 reads CASSVGAFSGEQYF. Here the CDR3 DNA reads TGTGCCAGCAGCGTAGGGGCTTTTTCGGGCGAGCAGTACTTC.

The chain links TRBV28 to TRBJ1-1; no clear D gene. The CDR3 is 14 amino acids. Trimming took 5 bases from V and 2 from J, leaving 12 bases between them. Germline V lookup: CDR1 MDHEN, CDR2 SYDVKM. The CDR3 DNA reads TGTGCCAGCAGTCCCCCTGGTTTCAACACTGAAGCTTTCTTT. Its protein is CASSPPGFNTEAFF.